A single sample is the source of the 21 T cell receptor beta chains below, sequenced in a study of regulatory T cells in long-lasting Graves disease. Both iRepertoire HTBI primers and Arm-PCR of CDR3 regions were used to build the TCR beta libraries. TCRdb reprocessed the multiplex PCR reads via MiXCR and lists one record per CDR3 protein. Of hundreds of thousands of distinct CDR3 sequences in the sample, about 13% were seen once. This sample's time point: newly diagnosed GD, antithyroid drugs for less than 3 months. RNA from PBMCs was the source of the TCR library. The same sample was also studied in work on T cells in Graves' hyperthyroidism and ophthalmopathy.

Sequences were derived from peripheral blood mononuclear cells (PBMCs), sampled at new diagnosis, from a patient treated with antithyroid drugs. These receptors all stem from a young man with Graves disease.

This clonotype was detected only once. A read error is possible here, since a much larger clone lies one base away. The CDR3 sequence: CASSDPSYEQYF. The CDR3 nucleotides are TGCGCCAGCAGTGATCCCTCCTACGAGCAGTACTTC. The V gene is TRBV10-2, the J gene TRBJ2-7; the D is unclear. CDR1 and CDR2 (germline): WSHSY, SAAADI. V was pared by 3 bases and J by 0 bases, with 3 bases between. This CDR3 spans 12 amino acids.

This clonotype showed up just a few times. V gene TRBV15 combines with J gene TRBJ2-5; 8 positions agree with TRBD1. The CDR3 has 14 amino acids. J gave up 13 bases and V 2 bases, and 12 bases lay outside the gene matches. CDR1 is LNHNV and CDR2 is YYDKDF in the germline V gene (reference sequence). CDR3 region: CATSRLLGAGTGYF. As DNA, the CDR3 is TGTGCCACCAGCAGACTCCTAGGGGCCGGGACAGGGTACTTC.

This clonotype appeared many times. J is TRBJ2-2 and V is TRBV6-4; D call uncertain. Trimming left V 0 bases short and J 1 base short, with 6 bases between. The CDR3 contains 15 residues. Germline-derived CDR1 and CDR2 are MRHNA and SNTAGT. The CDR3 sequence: CASSDSHLNTGELFF. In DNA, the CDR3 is TGTGCCAGCAGTGACTCCCACTTGAACACCGGGGAGCTGTTTTTT.

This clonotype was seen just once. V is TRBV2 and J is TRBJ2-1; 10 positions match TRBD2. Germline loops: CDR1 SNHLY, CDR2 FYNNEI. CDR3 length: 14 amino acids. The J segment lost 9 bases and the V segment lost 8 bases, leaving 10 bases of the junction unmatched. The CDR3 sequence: CASPDLAGVGEQFF. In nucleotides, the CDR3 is TGTGCCAGCCCTGACCTAGCGGGAGTCGGTGAGCAGTTCTTC.

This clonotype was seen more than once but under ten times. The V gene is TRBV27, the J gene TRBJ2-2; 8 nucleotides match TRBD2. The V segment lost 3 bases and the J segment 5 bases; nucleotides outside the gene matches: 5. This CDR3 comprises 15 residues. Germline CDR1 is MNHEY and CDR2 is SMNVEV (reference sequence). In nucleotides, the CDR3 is TGTGCCAGCAGTTTTTTTAGCGGGACGACCGGGGAGCTGTTTTTT. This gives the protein CASSFFSGTTGELFF.

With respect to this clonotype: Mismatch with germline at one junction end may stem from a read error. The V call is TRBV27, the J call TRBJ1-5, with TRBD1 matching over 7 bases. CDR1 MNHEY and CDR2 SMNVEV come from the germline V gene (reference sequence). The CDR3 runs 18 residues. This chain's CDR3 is CASGLYPGQSGVNQPQHF. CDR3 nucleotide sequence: TGTGCCAGCGGTTTATATCCGGGACAGTCTGGGGTCAATCAGCCCCAGCATTTT.

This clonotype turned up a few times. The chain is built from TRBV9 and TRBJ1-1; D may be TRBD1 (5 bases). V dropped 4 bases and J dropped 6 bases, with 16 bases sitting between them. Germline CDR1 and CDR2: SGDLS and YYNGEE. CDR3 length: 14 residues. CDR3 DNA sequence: TGTGCCAGCAGCCTCAAATCTCGGGGGGCTGAAGCTTTCTTT. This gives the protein CASSLKSRGAEAFF.

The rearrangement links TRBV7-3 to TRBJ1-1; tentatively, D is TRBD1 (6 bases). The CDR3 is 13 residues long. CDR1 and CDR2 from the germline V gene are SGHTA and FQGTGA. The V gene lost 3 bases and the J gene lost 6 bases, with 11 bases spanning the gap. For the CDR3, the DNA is TGTGCCAGCAGCTTTGGAGGGGGTTCTGAAGCTTTCTTT. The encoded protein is CASSFGGGSEAFF.

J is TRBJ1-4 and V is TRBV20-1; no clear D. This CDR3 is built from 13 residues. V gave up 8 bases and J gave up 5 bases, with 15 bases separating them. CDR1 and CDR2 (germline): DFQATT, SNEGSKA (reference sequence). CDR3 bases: TGCAGTTCCCGAGGAGGGATGAATGAAAAACTGTTTTTT. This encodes CSSRGGMNEKLFF.

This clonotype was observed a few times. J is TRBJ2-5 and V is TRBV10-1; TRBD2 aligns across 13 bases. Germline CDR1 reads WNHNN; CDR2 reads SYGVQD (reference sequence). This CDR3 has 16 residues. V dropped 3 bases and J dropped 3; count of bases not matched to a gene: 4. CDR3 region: CASSDAGTSGKETQYF. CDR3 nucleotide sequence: TGCGCCAGCAGTGACGCCGGGACTAGCGGGAAAGAGACCCAGTACTTC.

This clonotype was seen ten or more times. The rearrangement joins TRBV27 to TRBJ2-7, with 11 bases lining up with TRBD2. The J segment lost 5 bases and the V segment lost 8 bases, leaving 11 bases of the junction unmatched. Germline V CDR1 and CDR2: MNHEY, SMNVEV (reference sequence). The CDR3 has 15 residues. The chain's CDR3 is CASGLTSGSRNEQYF. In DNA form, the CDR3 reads TGTGCCAGCGGACTTACTAGCGGGAGTAGGAACGAGCAGTACTTC.

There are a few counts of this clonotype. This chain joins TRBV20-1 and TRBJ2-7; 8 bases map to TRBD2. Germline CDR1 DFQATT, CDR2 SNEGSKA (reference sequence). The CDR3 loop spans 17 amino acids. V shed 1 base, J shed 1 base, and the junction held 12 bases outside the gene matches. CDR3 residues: CSARGISGNALSYEQYF. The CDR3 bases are TGCAGTGCTAGAGGTATTAGCGGGAACGCCCTATCCTACGAGCAGTACTTC.

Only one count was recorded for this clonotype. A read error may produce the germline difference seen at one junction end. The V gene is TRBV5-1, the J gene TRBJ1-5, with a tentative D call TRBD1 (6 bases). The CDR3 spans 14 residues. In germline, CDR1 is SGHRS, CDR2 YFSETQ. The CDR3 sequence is CASSALQGAQPRHF. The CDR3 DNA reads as TGCGCCAGCAGCGCGCTACAGGGTGCTCAGCCCCGGCATTTT.

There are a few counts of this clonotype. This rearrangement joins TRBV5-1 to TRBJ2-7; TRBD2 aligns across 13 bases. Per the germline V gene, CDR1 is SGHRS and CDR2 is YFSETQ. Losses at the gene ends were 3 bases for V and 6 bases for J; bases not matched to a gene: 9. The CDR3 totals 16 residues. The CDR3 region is CASSSLGLAGVGEQYF. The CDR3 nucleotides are TGCGCCAGCAGCTCTCTTGGACTAGCGGGAGTAGGCGAGCAGTACTTC.

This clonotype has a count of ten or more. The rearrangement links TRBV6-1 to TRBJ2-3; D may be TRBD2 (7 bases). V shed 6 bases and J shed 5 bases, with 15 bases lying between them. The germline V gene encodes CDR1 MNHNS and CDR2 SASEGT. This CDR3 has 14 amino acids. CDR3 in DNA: TGTGCCAGCAGCCGGGGGGCGAATCGAGATACGCAGTATTTT. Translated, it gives CASSRGANRDTQYF.

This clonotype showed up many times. CDR3 in DNA: TGTGCCACCAGTGATACCGGGACAAACAATGGCTACACCTTC. This translates into CATSDTGTNNGYTF. V is TRBV24-1 and J is TRBJ1-2; D possibly corresponds to TRBD1 (6 bases). Trimming removed 3 bases from V and 6 bases from J, with 13 bases in between. The CDR3 is 14 residues long. Per the germline V gene, CDR1 is KGHDR and CDR2 is SFDVKD.

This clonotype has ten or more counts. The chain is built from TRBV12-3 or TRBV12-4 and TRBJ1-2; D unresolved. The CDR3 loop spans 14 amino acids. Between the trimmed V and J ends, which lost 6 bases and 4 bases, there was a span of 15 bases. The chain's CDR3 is CASSPMVVAYGYTF. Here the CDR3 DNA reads TGTGCCAGCAGCCCTATGGTAGTCGCCTATGGCTACACCTTC.

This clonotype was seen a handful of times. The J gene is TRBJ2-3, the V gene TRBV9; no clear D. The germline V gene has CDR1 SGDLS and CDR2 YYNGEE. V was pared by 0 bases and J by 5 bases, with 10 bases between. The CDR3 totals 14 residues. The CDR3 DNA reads TGTGCCAGCAGCGTAGGTGGGTTGGGAGATACGCAGTATTTT. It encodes CASSVGGLGDTQYF.

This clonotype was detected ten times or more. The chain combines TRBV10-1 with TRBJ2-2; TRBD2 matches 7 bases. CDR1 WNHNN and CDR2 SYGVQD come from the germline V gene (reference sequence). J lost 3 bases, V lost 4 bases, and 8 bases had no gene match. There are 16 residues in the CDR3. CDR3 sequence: CASSGTLADDTGELFF. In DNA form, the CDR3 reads TGCGCCAGCAGTGGGACTCTAGCGGATGACACCGGGGAGCTGTTTTTT.

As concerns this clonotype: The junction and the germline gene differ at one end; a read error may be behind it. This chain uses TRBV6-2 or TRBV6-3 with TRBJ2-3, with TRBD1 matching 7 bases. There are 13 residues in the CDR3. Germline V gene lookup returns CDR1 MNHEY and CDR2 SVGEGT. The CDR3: CANSRQGSDTQYF. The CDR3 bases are TGTGCCAACAGTCGACAGGGTTCAGATACGCAGTATTTT.

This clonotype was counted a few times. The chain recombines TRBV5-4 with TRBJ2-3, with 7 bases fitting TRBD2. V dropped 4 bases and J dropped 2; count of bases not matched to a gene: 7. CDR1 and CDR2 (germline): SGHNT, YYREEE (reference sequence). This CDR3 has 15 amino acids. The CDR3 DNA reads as TGTGCCAGCAGCGGGATAGCGGGTATCACAGATACGCAGTATTTT. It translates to CASSGIAGITDTQYF.